Sequencing of this TCR beta chain was carried out in a study of T-cell memory formation after mild COVID-19. Libraries for TCRalpha and TCRbeta carried sample barcodes and unique molecular identifiers via 5'RACE. TCRdb recomputed calls from the 5' RACE reads with MiXCR, one row per CDR3 protein. The sample lists 250,000 to 400,000 distinct CDR3 sequences; approximately 14% were seen once. Per germline, CDR1 LNHDA and CDR2 SQIVND (reference sequence). This CDR3 has 14 amino acids. With V trimmed by 9 bases and J by 5 bases, 9 bases remained unmatched. As concerns this clonotype: Its specificity is unknown.

Whole-study findings and limits: Most CD4+ clones that shrank were in CM and EM, while CD8+ ones turned up in EMRA. Specificity for SARS-CoV-2 was not confirmed among the second-wave clones peaking on day 37.

What was sequenced was PBMCs or a T cell subset sorted from them (not recorded which). The receptor was derived from a man aged 18 to 30 who had mild COVID-19 (a few samples of this study predate the infection). Cell type and time point are not known. The genes are TRBV19 and TRBJ2-2; TRBD1 aligns across 7 bases. As DNA, the CDR3 is TGTGCCAGCGGAGACAGGGAAGAAACCGGGGAGCTGTTTTTT. Protein: CASGDREETGELFF.